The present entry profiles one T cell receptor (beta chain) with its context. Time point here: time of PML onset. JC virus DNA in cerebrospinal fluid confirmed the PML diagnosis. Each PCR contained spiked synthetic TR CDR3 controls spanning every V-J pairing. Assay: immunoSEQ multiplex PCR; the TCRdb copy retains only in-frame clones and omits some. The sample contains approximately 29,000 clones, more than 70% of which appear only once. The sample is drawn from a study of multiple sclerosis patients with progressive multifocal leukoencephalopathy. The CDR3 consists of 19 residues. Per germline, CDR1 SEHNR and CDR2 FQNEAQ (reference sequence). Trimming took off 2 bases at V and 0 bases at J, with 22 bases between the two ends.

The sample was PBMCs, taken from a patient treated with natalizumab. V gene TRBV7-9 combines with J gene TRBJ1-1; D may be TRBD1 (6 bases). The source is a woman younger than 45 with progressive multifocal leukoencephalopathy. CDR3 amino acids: CASSLPTGDLGGMNTEAFF. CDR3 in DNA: TGTGCCAGCAGCTTACCAACAGGAGACTTAGGGGGAATGAACACTGAAGCTTTCTTT. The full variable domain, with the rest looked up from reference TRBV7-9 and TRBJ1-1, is DTGVSQNPRHKITKRGQNVTFRCDPISEHNRLYWYRQTLGQGPEFLTYFQNEAQLEKSRLLSDRFSAERPKGSFSTLEIQRTEQGDSAMYLCASSLPTGDLGGMNTEAFFGQGTRLTVV.